Given below is one T cell receptor beta chain in context. Method: immunoSEQ multiplex PCR; TCRdb's copy keeps in-frame clones and lacks some. The table lists under 110,000 clones, just under 95% of them singletons, with less than 2% in the top ten. This sample is drawn from a study of T cell changes during pregnancy in multiple sclerosis. This CDR3 contains 15 residues. The ends were cut back, 4 bases at V and 0 bases at J, with 10 bases in the middle. Germline assignment: CDR1 SNHLY and CDR2 FYNNEI. Sequenced material: peripheral blood, taken after pregnancy. The source is a female donor with multiple sclerosis, enrolled in a pregnancy study. V and J are TRBV2 and TRBJ2-1, with D possibly being TRBD2 (6 bases). Here the CDR3 DNA reads TGTGCCAGCAGTGCAGGGCGGGGCTCCTACAATGAGCAGTTCTTC. Its translation is CASSAGRGSYNEQFF. The whole variable domain, filled in from reference TRBV2 and TRBJ2-1, reads EPEVTQTPSHQVTQMGQEVILRCVPISNHLYFYWYRQILGQKVEFLVSFYNNEISEKSEIFDDQFSVERPDGSNFTLKIRSTKLEDSAMYFCASSAGRGSYNEQFFGPGTRLTVL.